The present T cell receptor beta chain was sequenced within a study of CD8+ T cells in alopecia areata. Overall study: Treatment of the treated patients consisted of oral tofacitinib, 5 to 10 mg twice daily. Affected scalp percentage determined the severity score of treated patients.

RNA extraction was followed by reverse transcription into cDNA, which acted as the sequencing template. Here immunoSEQ multiplex PCR was the method, and the copy in TCRdb shows in-frame clones only, minus some. The sample lists 95,000 to 110,000 clones, 84% occurring once. The CDR3 is 15 amino acids. Unmatched junction bases numbered 11, after V lost 4 bases and J lost 5 bases. Germline-derived CDR1 and CDR2 are SGDLS and YYNGEE. Treatment in this sample: oral pan-JAK inhibitor, 5-10 mg twice daily. V gene TRBV9 combines with J gene TRBJ1-2; the match to TRBD1 covers 7 bases. The sequence derives from a human donor with alopecia areata. This specimen was CD8+ T cells sorted from blood, taken at week 24, from a patient treated with tofacitinib. Written as DNA, the CDR3 is TGTGCCAGCAGCCCGTGGGGGGACAGCCGGTATGGCTACACCTTC. Amino acids: CASSPWGDSRYGYTF.